The TCR beta chain described here comes from a study of blood T cell repertoires in COVID-19. The V gene end was trimmed by 2 bases and the J gene end by 2 bases; junction bases not matched to a gene: 1. The CDR3 covers 14 residues. Germline loops: CDR1 SGHRS, CDR2 YFSETQ. Original handling: Amplified reference gene primers provided the basis for estimating nucleated cell counts. The data were produced by immunoSEQ multiplex PCR, yet TCRdb's version contains in-frame clones alone and is incomplete. The D gene and trimming were derived from the DNA, and the V and J assignments and clone size from that table. The repertoire holds approximately 170,000 clones, with 80% as singletons. This clone was recorded once. Other DNA sequences within the sample encode an identical CDR3. Enrollees, roughly 18 to 95 years old, lived in 20 to 25 US areas. In assigning cohorts, the study relied on participant-reported clinical history. In Cohort 3, a recovered donor had either two negative PCRs, clearance, or symptom resolution.

The chain joins TRBV5-1 to TRBJ1-2, with 9 bases matching TRBD1. The clonotype comes from a man aged 35-49 years who had recovered from COVID-19. The source material was PBMCs or T cells enriched from blood (not recorded which). This CDR3 reads CASSLGQGNYGYTF. The CDR3 coding sequence is TGCGCCAGCAGCTTAGGACAGGGGAACTATGGCTACACCTTC.